A single sample is the source of the 5 T cell receptor beta chains below, sequenced in a study of cytomegalovirus exposure and HLA in healthy donors. Sequencing was performed with immunoSEQ multiplex PCR; in TCRdb, only in-frame clones are kept and a portion is missing. The sample carries roughly 300,000 clones, approximately 88% recorded once. Material for sequencing was PBMCs. The receptor source for this set is a woman between 18 and 29 years old in good health and CMV-seronegative.

The chain couples TRBV25-1 to TRBJ1-2; D may be TRBD1 (6 bases). V was trimmed by 8 bases and J by 1 base, leaving 17 bases between them. In germline, CDR1 is MGHDK, CDR2 SYGVNS. The CDR3 has 15 residues. The CDR3 bases are TGTGCCAGCGAGGGGGTTGGGATTGGTAACTATGGCTACACCTTC. Its translation: CASEGVGIGNYGYTF.

Here the CDR3 reads CTSSQATSGWLADTQYF. The CDR3 DNA reads TGCACCAGCAGCCAAGCGACTAGCGGGTGGTTGGCAGATACGCAGTATTTT. V usage is TRBV1 and J usage is TRBJ2-3; the table's TRBD2 call for D was not verified on the DNA. TRBV1 is a pseudogene. The CDR3 totals 17 residues.

This chain links TRBV18 with TRBJ2-1; unclear D gene. With 3 bases removed from V and 1 base from J, the gap between germline ends came to 7 bases. The CDR3 length is 14 residues. Germline V lookup: CDR1 KGHSH, CDR2 LQKENI. CDR3 loop: CASSPARSYNEQFF. CDR3 sequence (DNA): TGTGCCAGCTCACCGGCGAGGTCCTACAATGAGCAGTTCTTC. The complete variable domain, with remaining parts taken from reference TRBV18 and TRBJ2-1, reads NAGVMQNPRHLVRRRGQEARLRCSPMKGHSHVYWYRQLPEEGLKFMVYLQKENIIDESGMPKERFSAEFPKEGPSILRIQQVVRGDSAAYFCASSPARSYNEQFFGPGTRLTVL.

V and J are TRBV18 and TRBJ1-1; maybe TRBD1 (5 bases). This CDR3 is built from 16 residues. From germline, CDR1 is KGHSH and CDR2 LQKENI. Trimming pared 3 bases from V and 0 bases from J, leaving 14 bases between. The CDR3 region is CASSPPSGRMNTEAFF. In DNA form, the CDR3 reads TGTGCCAGCTCACCCCCTTCAGGGCGGATGAACACTGAAGCTTTCTTT.

This chain joins TRBV6-6 and TRBJ2-2; 7 nucleotides line up with TRBD1. CDR1 and CDR2 from the germline V gene are MNHNY and SVGAGI (reference sequence). The CDR3 loop spans 15 amino acids. J gave up 4 bases and V 4 bases, and 6 bases lay outside the gene matches. The CDR3 nucleotides read TGTGCCAGCAGTTCAACAGGGGCGGCCACCGGGGAGCTGTTTTTT. Its translation: CASSSTGAATGELFF.